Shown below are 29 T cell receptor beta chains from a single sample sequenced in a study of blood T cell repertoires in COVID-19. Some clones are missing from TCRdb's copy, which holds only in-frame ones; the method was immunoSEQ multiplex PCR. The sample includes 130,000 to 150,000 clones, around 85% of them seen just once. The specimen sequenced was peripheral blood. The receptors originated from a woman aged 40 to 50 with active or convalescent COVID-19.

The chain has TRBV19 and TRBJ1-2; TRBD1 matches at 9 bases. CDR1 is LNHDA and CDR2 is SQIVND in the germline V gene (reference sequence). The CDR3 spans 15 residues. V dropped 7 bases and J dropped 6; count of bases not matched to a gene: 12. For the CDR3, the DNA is TGTGCCAGTACCCCAACCGCCGGGACAGGGAATGGCTACACCTTC. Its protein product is CASTPTAGTGNGYTF. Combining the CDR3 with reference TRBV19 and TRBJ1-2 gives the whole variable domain DGGITQSPKYLFRKEGQNVTLSCEQNLNHDAMYWYRQDPGQGLRLIYYSQIVNDFQKGDIAEGYSVSREKKESFPLTVTSAQKNPTAFYLCASTPTAGTGNGYTFGSGTRLTVV.

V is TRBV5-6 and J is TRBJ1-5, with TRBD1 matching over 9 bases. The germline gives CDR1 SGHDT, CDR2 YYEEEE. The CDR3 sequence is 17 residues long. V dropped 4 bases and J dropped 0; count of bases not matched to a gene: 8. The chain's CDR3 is CASSTLEGQGSNQPQHF. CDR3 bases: TGTGCCAGCAGCACCTTAGAGGGACAGGGTAGCAATCAGCCCCAGCATTTT.

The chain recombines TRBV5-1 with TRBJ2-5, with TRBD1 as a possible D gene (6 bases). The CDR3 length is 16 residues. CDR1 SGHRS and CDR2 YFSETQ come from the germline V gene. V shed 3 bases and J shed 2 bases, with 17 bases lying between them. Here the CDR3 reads CASSWGTFGPQETQYF. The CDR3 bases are TGCGCCAGCAGCTGGGGGACATTCGGACCACAAGAGACCCAGTACTTC. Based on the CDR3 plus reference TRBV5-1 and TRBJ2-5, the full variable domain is KAGVTQTPRYLIKTRGQQVTLSCSPISGHRSVSWYQQTPGQGLQFLFEYFSETQRNKGNFPGRFSGRQFSNSRSEMNVSTLELGDSALYLCASSWGTFGPQETQYFGPGTRLLVL.

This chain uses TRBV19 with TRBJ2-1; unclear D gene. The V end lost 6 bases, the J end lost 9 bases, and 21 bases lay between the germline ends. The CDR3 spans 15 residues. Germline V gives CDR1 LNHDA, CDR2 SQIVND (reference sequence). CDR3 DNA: TGTGCCAGTAGCCACCCACGGGTACTCTTTGGTGAGCAGTTCTTC. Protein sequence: CASSHPRVLFGEQFF.

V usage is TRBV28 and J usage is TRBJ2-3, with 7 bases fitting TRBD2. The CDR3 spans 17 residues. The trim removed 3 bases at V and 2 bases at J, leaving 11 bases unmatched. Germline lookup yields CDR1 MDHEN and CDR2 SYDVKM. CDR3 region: CASSLGGAGLNTDTQYF. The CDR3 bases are TGTGCCAGCAGTTTGGGTGGAGCGGGGCTTAACACAGATACGCAGTATTTT.

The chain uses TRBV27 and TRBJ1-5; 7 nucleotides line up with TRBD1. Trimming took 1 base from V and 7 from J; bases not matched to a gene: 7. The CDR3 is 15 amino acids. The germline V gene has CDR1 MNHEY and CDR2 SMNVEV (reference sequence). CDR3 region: CASSLLAGGRQPQHF. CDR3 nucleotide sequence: TGTGCCAGCAGTTTATTGGCAGGGGGGAGGCAGCCCCAGCATTTT.

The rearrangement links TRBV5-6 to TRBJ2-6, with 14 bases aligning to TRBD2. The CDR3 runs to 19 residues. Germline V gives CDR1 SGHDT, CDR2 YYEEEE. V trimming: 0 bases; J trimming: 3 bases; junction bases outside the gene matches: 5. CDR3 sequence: CASSLGLAGGPDGANVLTF. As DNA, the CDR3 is TGTGCCAGCAGCTTGGGACTAGCGGGGGGGCCCGATGGGGCCAACGTCCTGACTTTC.

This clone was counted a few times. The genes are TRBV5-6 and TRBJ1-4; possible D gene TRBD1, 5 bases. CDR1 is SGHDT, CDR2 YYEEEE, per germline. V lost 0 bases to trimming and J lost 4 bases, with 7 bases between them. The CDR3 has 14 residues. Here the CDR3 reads CASSLGQLNEKLFF. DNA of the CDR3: TGTGCCAGCAGCTTGGGACAGCTTAATGAAAAACTGTTTTTT.

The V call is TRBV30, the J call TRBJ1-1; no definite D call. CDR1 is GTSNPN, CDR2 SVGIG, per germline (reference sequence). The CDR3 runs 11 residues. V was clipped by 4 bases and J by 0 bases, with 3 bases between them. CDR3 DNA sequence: TGTGCCTGGACGGTGAACACTGAAGCTTTCTTT. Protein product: CAWTVNTEAFF.

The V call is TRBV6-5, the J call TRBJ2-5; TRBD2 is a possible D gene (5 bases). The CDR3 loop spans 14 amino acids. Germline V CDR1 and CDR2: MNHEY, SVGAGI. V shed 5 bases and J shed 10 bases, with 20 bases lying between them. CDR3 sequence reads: CASSQQRAAGGQYF. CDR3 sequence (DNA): TGTGCCAGCAGTCAACAAAGGGCTGCGGGCGGCCAGTACTTC.

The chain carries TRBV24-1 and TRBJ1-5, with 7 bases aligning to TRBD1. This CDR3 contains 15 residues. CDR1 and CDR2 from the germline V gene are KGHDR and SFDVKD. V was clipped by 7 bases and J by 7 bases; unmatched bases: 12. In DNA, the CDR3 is TGTGCCACCAGCACCGGTCGGGACAGAAAGCAGCCCCAGCATTTT. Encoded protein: CATSTGRDRKQPQHF.

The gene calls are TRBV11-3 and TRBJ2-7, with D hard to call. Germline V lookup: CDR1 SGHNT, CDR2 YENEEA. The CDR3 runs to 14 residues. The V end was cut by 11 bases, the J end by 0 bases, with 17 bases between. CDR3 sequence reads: CAPQKHTSSYEQYF. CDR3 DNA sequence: TGTGCCCCCCAGAAACACACCTCCTCCTACGAGCAGTACTTC.

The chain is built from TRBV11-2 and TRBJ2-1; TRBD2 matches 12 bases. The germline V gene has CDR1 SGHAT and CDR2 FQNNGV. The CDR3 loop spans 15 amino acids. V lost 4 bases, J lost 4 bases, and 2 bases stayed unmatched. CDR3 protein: CASSSGLAGYNEQFF. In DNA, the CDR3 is TGTGCCAGCAGCTCGGGACTAGCGGGTTACAATGAGCAGTTCTTC. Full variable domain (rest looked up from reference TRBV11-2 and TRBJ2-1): EAGVAQSPRYKIIEKRQSVAFWCNPISGHATLYWYQQILGQGPKLLIQFQNNGVVDDSQLPKDRFSAERLKGVDSTLKIQPAKLEDSAVYLCASSSGLAGYNEQFFGPGTRLTVL.

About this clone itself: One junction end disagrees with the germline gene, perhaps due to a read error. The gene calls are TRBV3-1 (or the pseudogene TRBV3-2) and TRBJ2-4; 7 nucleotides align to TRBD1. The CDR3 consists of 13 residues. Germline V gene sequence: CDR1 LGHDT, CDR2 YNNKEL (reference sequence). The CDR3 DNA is TGTGCCAGCAGCCAAGATTTGGCCGGACAGGAGGTCTTC. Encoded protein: CASSQDLAGQEVF.

The CDR3 loop reads CASSLPDITGELFF. The CDR3 nucleotides are TGCGCCAGCAGCCTGCCTGACATCACCGGGGAGCTGTTTTTT. The V call is TRBV4-1, the J call TRBJ2-2; D gene ambiguous. Germline lookup yields CDR1 MGHRA and CDR2 YSYEKL. The CDR3 totals 14 residues. V was cut by 4 bases and J by 4 bases, with 10 bases left in between.

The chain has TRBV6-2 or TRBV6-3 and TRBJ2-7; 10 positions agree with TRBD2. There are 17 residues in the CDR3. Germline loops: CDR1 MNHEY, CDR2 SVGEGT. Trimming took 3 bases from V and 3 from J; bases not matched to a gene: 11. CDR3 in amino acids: CASSYGLAEPKYYEQYF. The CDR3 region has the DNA TGTGCCAGCAGTTATGGACTAGCGGAGCCTAAATACTACGAGCAGTACTTC.

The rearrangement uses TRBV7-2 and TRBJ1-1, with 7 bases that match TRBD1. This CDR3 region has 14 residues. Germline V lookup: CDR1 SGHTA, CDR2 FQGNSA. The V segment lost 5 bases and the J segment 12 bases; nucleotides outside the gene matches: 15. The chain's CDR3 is CASSTPGQLGVSFF. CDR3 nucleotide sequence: TGTGCCAGCAGCACCCCGGGACAGTTGGGAGTATCTTTCTTT.

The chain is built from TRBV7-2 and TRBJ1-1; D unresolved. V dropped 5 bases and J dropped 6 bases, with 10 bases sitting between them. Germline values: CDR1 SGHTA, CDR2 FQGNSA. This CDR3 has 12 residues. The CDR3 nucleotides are TGTGCCAGCAGCCCTCGTCTTGCTGAAGCTTTCTTT. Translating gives CASSPRLAEAFF.

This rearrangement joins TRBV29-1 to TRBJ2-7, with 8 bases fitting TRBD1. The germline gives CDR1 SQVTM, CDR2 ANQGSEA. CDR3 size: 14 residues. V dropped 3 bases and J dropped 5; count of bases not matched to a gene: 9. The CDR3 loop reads CSVDGAGGLDEQYF. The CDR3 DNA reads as TGCAGCGTTGATGGGGCAGGGGGCTTGGACGAGCAGTACTTC.

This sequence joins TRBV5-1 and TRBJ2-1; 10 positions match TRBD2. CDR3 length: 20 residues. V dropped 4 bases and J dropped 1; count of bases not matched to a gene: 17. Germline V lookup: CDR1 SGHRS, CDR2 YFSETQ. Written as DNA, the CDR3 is TGCGCCAGCAGCGCCCCGTATTTAAGGACTAGCGGAGTTTCCTACAATGAGCAGTTCTTC. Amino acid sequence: CASSAPYLRTSGVSYNEQFF.

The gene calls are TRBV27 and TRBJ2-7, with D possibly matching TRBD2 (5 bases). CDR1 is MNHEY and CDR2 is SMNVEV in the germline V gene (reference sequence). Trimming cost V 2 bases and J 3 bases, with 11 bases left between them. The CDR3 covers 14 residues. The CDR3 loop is CASSLRGSLYEQYF. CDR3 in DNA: TGTGCCAGCAGTTTACGGGGTAGCCTCTACGAGCAGTACTTC.

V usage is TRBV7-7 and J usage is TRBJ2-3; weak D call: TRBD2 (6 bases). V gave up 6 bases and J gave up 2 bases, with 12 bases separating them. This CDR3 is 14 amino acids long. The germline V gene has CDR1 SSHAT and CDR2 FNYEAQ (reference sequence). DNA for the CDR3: TGTGCCAGCAGTCGGAGGGAAATCACAGATACGCAGTATTTT. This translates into CASSRREITDTQYF.

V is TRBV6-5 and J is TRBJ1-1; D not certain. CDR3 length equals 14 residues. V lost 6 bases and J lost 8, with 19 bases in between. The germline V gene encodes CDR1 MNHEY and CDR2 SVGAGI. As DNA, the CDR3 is TGTGCCAGCAGCTGGAGAGGCCCTGAGAGGGAAGCTTTCTTT. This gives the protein CASSWRGPEREAFF.

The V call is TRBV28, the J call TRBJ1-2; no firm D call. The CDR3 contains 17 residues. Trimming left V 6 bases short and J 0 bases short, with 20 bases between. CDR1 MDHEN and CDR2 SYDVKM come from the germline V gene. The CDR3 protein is CASRPFEGTGANYGYTF. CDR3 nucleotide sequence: TGTGCCAGCAGGCCGTTTGAGGGAACGGGAGCTAACTATGGCTACACCTTC.

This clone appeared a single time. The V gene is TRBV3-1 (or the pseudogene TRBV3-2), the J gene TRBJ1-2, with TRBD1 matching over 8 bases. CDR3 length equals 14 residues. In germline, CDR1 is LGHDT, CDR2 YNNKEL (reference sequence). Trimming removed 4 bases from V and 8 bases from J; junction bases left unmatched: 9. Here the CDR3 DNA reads TGTGCCAGCAGCCTAACCCCAGGGGGCGCGGGCTACACCTTC. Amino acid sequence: CASSLTPGGAGYTF.

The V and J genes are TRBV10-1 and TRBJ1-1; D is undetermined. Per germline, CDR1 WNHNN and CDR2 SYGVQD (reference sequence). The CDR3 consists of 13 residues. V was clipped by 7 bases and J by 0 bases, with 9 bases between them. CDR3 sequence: CASNSGMNTEAFF. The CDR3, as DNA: TGCGCCAGCAACTCGGGAATGAACACTGAAGCTTTCTTT.

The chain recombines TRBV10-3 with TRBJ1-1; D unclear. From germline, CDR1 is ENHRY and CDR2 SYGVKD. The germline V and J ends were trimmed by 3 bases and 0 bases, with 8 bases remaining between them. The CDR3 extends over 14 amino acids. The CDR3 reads CAISDGQLNTEAFF. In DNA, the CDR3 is TGTGCCATCAGTGATGGCCAGTTGAACACTGAAGCTTTCTTT.

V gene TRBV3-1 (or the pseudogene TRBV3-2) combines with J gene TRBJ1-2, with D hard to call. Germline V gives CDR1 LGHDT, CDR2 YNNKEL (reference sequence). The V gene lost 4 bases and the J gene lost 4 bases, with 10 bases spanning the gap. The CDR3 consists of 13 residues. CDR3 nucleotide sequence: TGTGCCAGCAGCCCACCCGATAGCTATGGCTACACCTTC. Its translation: CASSPPDSYGYTF.

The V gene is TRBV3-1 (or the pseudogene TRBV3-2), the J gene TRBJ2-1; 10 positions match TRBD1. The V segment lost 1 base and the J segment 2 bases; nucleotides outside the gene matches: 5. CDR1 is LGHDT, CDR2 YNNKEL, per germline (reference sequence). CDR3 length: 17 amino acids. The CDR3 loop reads CASSQGPGQGAYNEQFF. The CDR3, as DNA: TGTGCCAGCAGCCAAGGTCCCGGACAGGGGGCCTACAATGAGCAGTTCTTC.